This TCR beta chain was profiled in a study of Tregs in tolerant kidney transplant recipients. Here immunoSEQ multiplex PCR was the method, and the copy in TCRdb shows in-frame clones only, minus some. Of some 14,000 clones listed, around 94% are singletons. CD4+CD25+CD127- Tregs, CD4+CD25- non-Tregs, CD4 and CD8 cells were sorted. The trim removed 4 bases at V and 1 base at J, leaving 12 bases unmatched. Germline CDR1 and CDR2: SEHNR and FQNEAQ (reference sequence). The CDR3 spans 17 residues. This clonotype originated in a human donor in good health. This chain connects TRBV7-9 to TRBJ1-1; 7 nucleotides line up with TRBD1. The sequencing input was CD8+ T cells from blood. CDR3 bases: TGTGCCAGCAGCTCCCCCTACGGGGACAGTCGGAACACTGAAGCTTTCTTT. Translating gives CASSSPYGDSRNTEAFF.